The present T cell receptor beta chain was sequenced within a study of CD8 T cells in Susac syndrome. This clonotype has only one observation. The V and J ends lost 8 bases and 3 bases respectively, with 7 bases between them. This CDR3 spans 11 amino acids. Negative isolation was applied to CD8+ and CD4+ T cells, and FACS enrichment was applied to TEMRA cells. The authors reverse transcribed about 0.5 to 1 ug RNA with random hexamers. Amplification of the TCR beta CDR3 was carried out by immunoSEQ multiplex PCR, which spanned a total of 54 Vbeta and 13 Jbeta segments. Each CDR3 protein gets one entry after TCRdb re-called the immunoSEQ multiplex PCR reads with MiXCR. Here the sample spans a few hundred thousand distinct CDR3 sequences, just under 95% being singletons.

The source of this sequence is a human donor with multiple sclerosis. The sample was CD4+ T cells from PBMCs. The chain joins TRBV12-3 or TRBV12-4 to TRBJ1-2, with D unclear. The chain's CDR3 is CASESDYGYTF. The CDR3 bases are TGTGCCAGCGAGTCTGACTATGGCTACACCTTC.